This record concerns one T cell receptor beta chain sequence. Its antigen remains undetermined. Per-base quality was not reported, and no clone a single base away is much larger than it. The time point label, read with the paper, signifies: baseline before first vaccination. The vaccinee samples were drawn from two UK trials, COV001 and COV002, one of which was a single-blind randomized controlled phase 2/3 trial testing AZD1222 (ChAdOx1 nCoV-19) in healthy adults. For TCRbeta chain sequencing, PBMC samples from trial participants were taken at day 0 and at day 28 after the second dose. V has 7 bases trimmed and J has 5 bases trimmed; junction bases matching no gene number 8. The CDR3 has 14 amino acids, counting the end cysteine and phenylalanine. Only the CDR3 region is kept as DNA, spanning 42 bases read in frame from base 1. The germline V gene (reference sequence) sets CDR1 to LNHDA and CDR2 to SQIVND.

The record originates from a study of T cell responses to AZD1222 COVID-19 vaccine (dated by TCRdb to the early 2020s). Concerning the study at large: AZD1222 recipients given second doses at about 4 weeks or at about 12 weeks were pooled, since spike-specific TCR depth and breadth were not found to differ between the two schedules. A total of 233 trial participants underwent TCR sequencing, of whom about 200 received two doses of AZD1222 and about 25 received two doses of the MenACWY control vaccine. Trial participants were enrolled into age subgroups of 18-55, 56-69 and 70-plus years, which contained about 160, 30 and 59 TCR-sequenced participants, respectively.

Broader findings and caveats from the paper: The 56-69-year group was small, and its depth increase did not reach significance, likely because of low power. Because no samples from the day 14 peak response were available, repertoires could be characterized only after the peak T cell response. A significant rise in spike-specific TCR breadth and depth was observed after two AZD1222 doses relative to day 0 and relative to MenACWY recipients. Nearly half of unique spike-specific TCRs reportedly recognized epitopes outside regions mutated in the B.1.351 and B.1.1.7 variants. Only five or six AZD1222 recipients were SARS-CoV-2 seropositive at baseline, limiting conclusions about previously exposed vaccinees. The vaccine-associated CD4 TCRs covered the entire spike protein, and the dominant responses fell in regions 160-218 and 743-854. Most participants were white British and females outnumbered males, and the authors suggested that clonal diversity may have been underestimated.

The CDR3 regions of human TCRbeta chains were analyzed by immunosequencing. Turning to the authors' computational methods: TCRs in the repertoires were matched against a reference library of SARS-CoV-2-specific TCRs that had been generated with the MIRA antigen-specificity platform. Breadth was defined as the fraction of unique TCRs that were SARS-CoV-2-associated, and depth was defined as the fraction of total T cells that were SARS-CoV-2-associated. Using the MIRA data, each spike-specific TCR was assigned both to the spike region to which the TCR was reactive and to a CD4 or CD8 class. Log10-transformed breadth and depth values were compared by one-way ANOVA with Sidak's multiple comparisons tests. As stored in TCRdb, this immuneACCESS dataset retains in-frame rearrangements with V and J assigned. A fraction of the clones does not appear; measured against another copy, unresolved V genes explain less than half of the discrepancy, and the remainder lacks a known reason. V, J and clone size derive from that table, while D and trimming were established from the DNA sequence. This sample gives 80,000 or so clones in total; approximately 90% of them show up just once. Of the sample, around 1.5% falls within the top ten clones.

Sequenced material: peripheral blood, taken on day 0 of AZD1222 vaccination. The sequence was collected from an adult in good health. This chain joins TRBV19 to TRBJ1-1; 9 central bases correspond to TRBD1. The CDR3 has the sequence CASIPTGGGTEAFF. In nucleotide form, the sequence is TGTGCCAGTATTCCGACAGGGGGGGGGACTGAAGCTTTCTTT.